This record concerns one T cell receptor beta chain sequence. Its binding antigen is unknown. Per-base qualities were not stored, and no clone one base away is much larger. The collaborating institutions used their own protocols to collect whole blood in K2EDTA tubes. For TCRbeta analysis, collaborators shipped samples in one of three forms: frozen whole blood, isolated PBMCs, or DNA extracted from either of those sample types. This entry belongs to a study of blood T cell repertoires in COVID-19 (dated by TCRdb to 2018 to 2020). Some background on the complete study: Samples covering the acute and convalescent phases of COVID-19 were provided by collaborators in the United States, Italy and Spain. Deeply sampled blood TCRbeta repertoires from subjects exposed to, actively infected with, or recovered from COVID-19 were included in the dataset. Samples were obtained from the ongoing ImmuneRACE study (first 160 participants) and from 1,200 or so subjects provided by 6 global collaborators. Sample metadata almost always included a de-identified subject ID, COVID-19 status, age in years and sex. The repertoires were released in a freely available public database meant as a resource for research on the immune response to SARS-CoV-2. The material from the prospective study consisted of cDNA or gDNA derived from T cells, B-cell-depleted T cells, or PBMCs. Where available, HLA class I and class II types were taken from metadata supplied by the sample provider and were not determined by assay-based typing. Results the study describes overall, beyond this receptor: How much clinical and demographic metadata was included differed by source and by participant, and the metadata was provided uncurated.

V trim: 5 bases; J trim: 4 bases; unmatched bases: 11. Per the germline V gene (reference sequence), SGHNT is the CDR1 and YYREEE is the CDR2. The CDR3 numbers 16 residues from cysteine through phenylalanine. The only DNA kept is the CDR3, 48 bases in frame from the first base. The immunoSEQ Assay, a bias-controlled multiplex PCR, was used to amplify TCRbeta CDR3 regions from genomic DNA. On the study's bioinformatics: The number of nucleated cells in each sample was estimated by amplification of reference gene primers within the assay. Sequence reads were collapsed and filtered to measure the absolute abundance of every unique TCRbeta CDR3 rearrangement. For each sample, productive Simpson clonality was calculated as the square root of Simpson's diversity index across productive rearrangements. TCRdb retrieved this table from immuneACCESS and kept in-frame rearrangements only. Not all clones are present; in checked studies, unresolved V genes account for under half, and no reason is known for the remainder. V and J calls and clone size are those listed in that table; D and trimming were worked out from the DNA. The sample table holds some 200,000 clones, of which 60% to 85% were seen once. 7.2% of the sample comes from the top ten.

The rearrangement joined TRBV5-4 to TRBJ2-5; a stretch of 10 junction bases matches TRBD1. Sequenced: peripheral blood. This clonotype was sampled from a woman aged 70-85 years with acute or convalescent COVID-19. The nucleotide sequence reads TGTGCCAGCAGTCCAAGTGGGGACAGGGGAGGAGAGACCCAGTACTTC. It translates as CASSPSGDRGGETQYF.